The TCR beta chain under discussion was sequenced for a study of cytomegalovirus exposure and HLA in healthy donors. Each of the donors was a healthy bone marrow donor. The PCR ran on 60 Vbeta and 13 Jbeta primers. As handled by the study authors: Per a later analysis, the number of unique TCR beta chains was around 79 million, of which 9 million to 14 million were shared. Repertoires were generated with immunoSEQ multiplex PCR, while TCRdb's copy carries only in-frame clones and drops some. V and J calls and clone size are copied from that table; D and trimming were computed from the DNA. This table holds about 120,000 clones. CDR3 length equals 14 residues. With 4 bases removed from V and 8 bases from J, the gap between germline ends came to 16 bases. The germline V gene has CDR1 SGHKS and CDR2 YYEKEE (reference sequence).

This chain links TRBV5-5 with TRBJ2-1; a weak D match, TRBD1 (5 bases). This clonotype was obtained from a woman aged 40 to 50 in good health and CMV-seropositive. The sequenced sample was PBMCs. CDR3 sequence: CASSPPFRAHEQFF. Here the CDR3 DNA reads TGTGCCAGCAGCCCACCATTCAGGGCCCATGAGCAGTTCTTC. Supplemented by reference TRBV5-5 and TRBJ2-1, the full variable domain reads DAGVTQSPTHLIKTRGQQVTLRCSPISGHKSVSWYQQVLGQGPQFIFQYYEKEERGRGNFPDRFSARQFPNYSSELNVNALLLGDSALYLCASSPPFRAHEQFFGPGTRLTVL.